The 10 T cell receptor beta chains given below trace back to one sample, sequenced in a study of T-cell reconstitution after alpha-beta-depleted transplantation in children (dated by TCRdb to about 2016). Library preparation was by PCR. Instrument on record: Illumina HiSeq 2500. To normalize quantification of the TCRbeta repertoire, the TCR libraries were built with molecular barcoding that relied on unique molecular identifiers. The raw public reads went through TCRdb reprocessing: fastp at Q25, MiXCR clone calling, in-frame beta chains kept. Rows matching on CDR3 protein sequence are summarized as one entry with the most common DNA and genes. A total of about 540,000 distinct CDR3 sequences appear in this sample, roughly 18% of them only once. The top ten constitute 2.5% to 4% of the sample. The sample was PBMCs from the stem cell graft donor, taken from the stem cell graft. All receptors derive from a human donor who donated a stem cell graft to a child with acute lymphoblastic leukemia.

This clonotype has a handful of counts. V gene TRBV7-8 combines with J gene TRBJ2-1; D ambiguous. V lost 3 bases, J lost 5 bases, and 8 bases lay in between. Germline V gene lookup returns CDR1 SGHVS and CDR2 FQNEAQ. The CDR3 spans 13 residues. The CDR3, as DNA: TGTGCCAGCAGCTTCGAATCTGACAATGAGCAGTTCTTC. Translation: CASSFESDNEQFF.

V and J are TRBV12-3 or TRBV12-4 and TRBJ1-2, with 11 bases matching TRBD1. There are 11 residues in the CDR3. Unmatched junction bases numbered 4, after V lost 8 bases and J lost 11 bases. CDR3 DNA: TGTGCCAGCGGACAGGGGGCCGGATACACCTTC. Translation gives CASGQGAGYTF.

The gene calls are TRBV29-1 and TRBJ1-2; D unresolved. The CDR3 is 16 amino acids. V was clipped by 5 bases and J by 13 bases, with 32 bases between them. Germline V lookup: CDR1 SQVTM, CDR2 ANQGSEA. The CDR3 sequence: CSVSKQNTISATSGTF. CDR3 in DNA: TGCAGCGTTTCTAAACAGAATACCATCTCTGCTACCTCCGGCACCTTC.

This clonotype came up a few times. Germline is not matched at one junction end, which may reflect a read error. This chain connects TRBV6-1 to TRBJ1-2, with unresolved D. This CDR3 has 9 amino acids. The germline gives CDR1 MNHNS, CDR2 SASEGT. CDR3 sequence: CASNSGFHF. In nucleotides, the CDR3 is TGTGCCAGCAATTCGGGCTTCCACTTC.

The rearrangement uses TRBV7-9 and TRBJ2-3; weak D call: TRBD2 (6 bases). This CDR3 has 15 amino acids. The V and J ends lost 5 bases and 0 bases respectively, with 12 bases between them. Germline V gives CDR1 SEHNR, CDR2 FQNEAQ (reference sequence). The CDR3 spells CASSPPGLSTDTQYF. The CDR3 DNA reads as TGTGCCAGCAGCCCCCCGGGACTTAGCACAGATACGCAGTATTTT.

This chain's CDR3 is CASSFRGVNTEAFF. The CDR3, as DNA: TGTGCCAGCAGCTTCAGGGGGGTAAACACTGAAGCTTTCTTT. The rearrangement uses TRBV7-2 and TRBJ1-1; 7 bases match TRBD1. Germline values: CDR1 SGHTA, CDR2 FQGNSA. V trimming: 3 bases; J trimming: 2 bases; junction bases outside the gene matches: 3. The CDR3 is 14 residues long.

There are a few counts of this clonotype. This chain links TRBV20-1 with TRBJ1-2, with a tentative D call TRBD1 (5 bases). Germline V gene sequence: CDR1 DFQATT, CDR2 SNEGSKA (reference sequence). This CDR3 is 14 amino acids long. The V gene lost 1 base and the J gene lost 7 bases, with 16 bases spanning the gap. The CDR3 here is CSARGAGRDGGYTF. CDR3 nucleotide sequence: TGCAGTGCTAGAGGGGCAGGGCGAGATGGTGGCTACACCTTC.

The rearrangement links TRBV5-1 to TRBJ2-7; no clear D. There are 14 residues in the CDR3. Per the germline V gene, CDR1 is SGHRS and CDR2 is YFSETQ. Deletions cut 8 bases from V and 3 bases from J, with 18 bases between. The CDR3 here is CASSADGYLYEQYF. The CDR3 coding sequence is TGCGCCAGTTCAGCCGACGGATATCTCTACGAGCAGTACTTC.

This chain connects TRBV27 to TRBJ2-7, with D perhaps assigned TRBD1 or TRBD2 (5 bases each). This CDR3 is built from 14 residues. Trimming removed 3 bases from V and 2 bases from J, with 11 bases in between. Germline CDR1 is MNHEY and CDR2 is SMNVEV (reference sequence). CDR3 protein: CASSFSGTAYEQYF. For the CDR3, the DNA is TGTGCCAGCAGTTTTTCAGGGACGGCCTACGAGCAGTACTTC.

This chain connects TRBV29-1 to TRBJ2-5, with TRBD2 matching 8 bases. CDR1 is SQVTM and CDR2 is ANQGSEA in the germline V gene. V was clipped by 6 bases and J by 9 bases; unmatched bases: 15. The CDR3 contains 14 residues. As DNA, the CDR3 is TGCAGCGTCCCGGGACTAGGGGATTATGGGGCCCAGTACTTC. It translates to CSVPGLGDYGAQYF.